The clone carrying this TCR beta chain was counted a few times. What it recognizes is unknown. These data originate in a study of blood T cells in healthy people across ages. Study-level points and caveats: Unsorted PBMCs ruled out conclusive naive versus antigen-experienced comparison. Diversity figures based on one million T cells were deemed too low.

Primed by a sample-barcoded 5' primer and a J-beta primer mix, a second PCR proceeded for about 7 to 11 cycles. Each single sample gave us at least 3 million CDR3-containing paired-end reads. A single record per CDR3 protein comes from TCRdb applying MiXCR to the 5' RACE reads. The data show roughly 1.5 million distinct CDR3 sequences, with around 40% seen just once and 4% held by the top ten. Whenever a sample was processed, at least 7 million PBMCs were isolated. The V gene lost 1 base and the J gene lost 11 bases, with 13 bases spanning the gap. This CDR3 contains 13 residues. Germline V gene data show CDR1 as MGHRA and CDR2 as YSYEKL.

The sequence was obtained from a woman aged 18-29 years in good health. The rearrangement joins TRBV4-1 to TRBJ2-3; D perhaps matches TRBD2 (6 bases). Sequenced material: blood. The CDR3 loop reads CASSQGGGIVQYF. CDR3 sequence (DNA): TGCGCCAGCAGCCAAGGGGGAGGAATTGTGCAGTATTTT.